The T cell receptor (beta chain) under discussion was sequenced for a study of T cells in Graves' hyperthyroidism and ophthalmopathy. Study findings and constraints: Expanded thyroid clonotypes (above 0.001) were mostly also found in blood. Ophthalmopathy and stable hyperthyroidism were told apart by a 13 V-J model.

The CDR3 spans 16 residues. From germline, CDR1 is GTSNPN and CDR2 SVGIG (reference sequence). V gave up 1 base and J gave up 3 bases; unmatched junction bases: 9. A Clinical Activity Score of at least 3, a NOSPECS grade of at least 4 and a duration under 3 months were recorded in the ophthalmopathy patients. Patients having uncontrolled infection, another autoimmune disease, pregnancy or lactation were not included. The source material, RNA transcripts, was used to amplify TCR beta CDR3 regions. In the first-round RT-PCR of the TCR CDR3, the HTBI primer set was used. TCRdb itself ran the multiplex PCR reads through MiXCR, one entry per CDR3 protein. Found here are 530,000 or so distinct CDR3 sequences, roughly 18% of them singletons; the top ten hold about 16%. A remark on this clonotype: As yet, its antigen is unknown.

The origin of this receptor is a woman younger than 30 with Graves' ophthalmopathy. Sequenced sample: blood. J is TRBJ2-7 and V is TRBV30; TRBD1 agrees at 10 bases. The CDR3 region is CAWSAYTGTGVYEQYF. CDR3 DNA: TGTGCCTGGAGTGCATATACCGGGACAGGGGTCTACGAGCAGTACTTC.